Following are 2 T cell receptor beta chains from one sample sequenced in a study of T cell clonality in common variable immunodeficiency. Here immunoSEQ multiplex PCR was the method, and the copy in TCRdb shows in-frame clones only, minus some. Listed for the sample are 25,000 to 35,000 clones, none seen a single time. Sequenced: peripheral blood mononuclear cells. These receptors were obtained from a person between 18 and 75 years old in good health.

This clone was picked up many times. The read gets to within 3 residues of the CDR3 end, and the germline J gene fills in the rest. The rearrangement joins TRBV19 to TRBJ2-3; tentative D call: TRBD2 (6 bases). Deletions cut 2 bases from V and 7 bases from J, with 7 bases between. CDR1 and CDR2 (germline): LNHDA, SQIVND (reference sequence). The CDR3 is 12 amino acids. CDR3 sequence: CASSIRGNTQYF. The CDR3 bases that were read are TGTGCCAGTAGTATACGGGGGAATACG.

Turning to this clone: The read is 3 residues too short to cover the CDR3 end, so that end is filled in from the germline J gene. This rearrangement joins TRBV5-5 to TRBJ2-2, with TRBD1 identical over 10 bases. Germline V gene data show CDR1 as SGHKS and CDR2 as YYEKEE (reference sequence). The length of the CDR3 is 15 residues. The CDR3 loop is CASSLGDRGVEKLFF. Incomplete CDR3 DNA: TGTGCCAGCAGCTTGGGGGACAGGGGTGTTGAAAAG.